Below, 19 T cell receptor beta chains from the same sample are listed, as sequenced in a study of T cells in Graves' hyperthyroidism and ophthalmopathy. The CDR3 regions of TCR beta were amplified from RNA transcripts. The HTBI primer set served for first-round RT-PCR of the TCR CDR3. Via MiXCR, TCRdb re-called the multiplex PCR reads, giving one row per CDR3 protein. The sample has 550,000 to 800,000 distinct CDR3 sequences; about a sixth are singletons. Material for sequencing was blood. These receptor sequences come from a man younger than 35 with Graves' hyperthyroidism.

A few counts support this clonotype. V and J are TRBV5-4 and TRBJ2-7, with D perhaps TRBD1 or TRBD2 (5 bases each). The CDR3 runs 16 residues. The ends were cut back, 1 base at V and 2 bases at J, with 16 bases in the middle. Germline V gene data show CDR1 as SGHNT and CDR2 as YYREEE (reference sequence). The CDR3 sequence: CASSLRGPLDPYEQYF. CDR3 in DNA: TGTGCCAGCAGCTTGAGGGGACCCCTGGACCCCTACGAGCAGTACTTC.

This clonotype was detected many times. The chain combines TRBV2 with TRBJ2-1; D is ambiguous. Germline V gives CDR1 SNHLY, CDR2 FYNNEI. There are 11 residues in the CDR3. Between the trimmed V and J ends, which lost 1 base and 9 bases, there was a span of 4 bases. The CDR3 DNA follows: TGTGCCAGCAGTGAAGGGGCTGAGCAGTTCTTC. Its protein is CASSEGAEQFF. Complete variable domain (other parts from reference TRBV2 and TRBJ2-1): EPEVTQTPSHQVTQMGQEVILRCVPISNHLYFYWYRQILGQKVEFLVSFYNNEISEKSEIFDDQFSVERPDGSNFTLKIRSTKLEDSAMYFCASSEGAEQFFGPGTRLTVL.

The chain combines TRBV5-1 with TRBJ2-7; 7 positions agree with TRBD2. The CDR3 runs 16 residues. J lost 3 bases, V lost 4 bases, and 13 bases had no gene match. The germline CDR1 and CDR2 sequences are SGHRS and YFSETQ. CDR3: CASSAGLGFGIYEQYF. The DNA of the CDR3 is TGCGCCAGCAGCGCCGGACTAGGGTTCGGGATCTACGAGCAGTACTTC.

As regards this clonotype: As the CDR3 is not closed by the conserved phenylalanine or tryptophan, this likely results from a read error. V and J are TRBV29-1 and TRBJ2-7; 7 positions match TRBD1. From germline, CDR1 is SQVTM and CDR2 ANQGSEA. This CDR3 has 14 residues. Trimming took 6 bases from V and 0 from J; bases not matched to a gene: 8. The CDR3 DNA reads TGCAGCGTCGAAACAGGGGAAAGCTCCTACGAGCAGTACTCC. This gives the protein CSVETGESSYEQYS.

There are a few counts of this clonotype. This chain connects TRBV10-3 to TRBJ1-2; TRBD1 might be the D (6 bases). Germline V CDR1 and CDR2: ENHRY, SYGVKD. The V end lost 2 bases, the J end lost 4 bases, and 11 bases lay between the germline ends. This CDR3 region has 14 residues. The CDR3 is CAISEGGQVYGYTF. In DNA, the CDR3 is TGTGCCATCAGTGAGGGGGGACAAGTCTATGGCTACACCTTC.

Only a few counts were recorded for this clonotype. The CDR3 sequence is CASSPGGSVGTMEQFF. In DNA, the CDR3 is TGTGCCAGCAGCCCAGGAGGGTCAGTTGGGACGATGGAGCAGTTCTTC. This chain uses TRBV7-3 with TRBJ2-1; TRBD2 might be the D (6 bases). CDR3 size: 16 residues. Germline assignment: CDR1 SGHTA and CDR2 FQGTGA. V dropped 5 bases and J dropped 10 bases, with 24 bases sitting between them.

The chain joins TRBV27 to TRBJ2-1; D not certain. The CDR3 contains 16 residues. Trimming stripped 5 bases from V and 4 bases from J, with 18 bases between. CDR1 is MNHEY and CDR2 is SMNVEV in the germline V gene (reference sequence). CDR3 amino acids: CASSKLTSLRYNEQFF. The CDR3, as DNA: TGTGCCAGCAGTAAGCTCACGAGCTTGAGATACAATGAGCAGTTCTTC.

With regard to this clonotype: A single base separates this from a much larger clone, so it may be a read error. The chain joins TRBV10-3 to TRBJ2-3; D is possibly TRBD2 (6 bases). This CDR3 comprises 13 residues. CDR1 and CDR2 (germline): ENHRY, SYGVKD. The CDR3 loop is CAIMGGNTDTRYF. The CDR3, as DNA: TGTGCCATCATGGGCGGGAACACAGATACGCGGTATTTT.

The chain carries TRBV25-1 and TRBJ1-1; 8 bases agree with TRBD1. Losses at the gene ends were 5 bases for V and 10 bases for J; bases not matched to a gene: 9. Germline V gene lookup returns CDR1 MGHDK and CDR2 SYGVNS. This CDR3 is built from 13 residues. CDR3 sequence reads: CASSTIGQGRAFF. In DNA, the CDR3 is TGTGCCAGCAGTACCATAGGACAGGGACGAGCTTTCTTT. Combining the CDR3 with reference TRBV25-1 and TRBJ1-1 gives the whole variable domain EADIYQTPRYLVIGTGKKITLECSQTMGHDKMYWYQQDPGMELHLIHYSYGVNSTEKGDLSSESTVSRIRTEHFPLTLESARPSHTSQYLCASSTIGQGRAFFGQGTRLTVV.

The table lists this clonotype with many counts. V usage is TRBV10-1 and J usage is TRBJ2-1, with TRBD2 matching over 7 bases. After removal of 8 bases from V and 10 bases from J, the junction contained 14 bases not matched to a gene. Germline values: CDR1 WNHNN, CDR2 SYGVQD (reference sequence). This CDR3 is 14 amino acids long. Here the CDR3 reads CASADSGRAGEQFF. CDR3 DNA sequence: TGCGCCAGCGCCGACTCTGGGAGGGCCGGAGAGCAGTTCTTC.

This clonotype occurred a few times. The chain couples TRBV4-3 to TRBJ2-2; D not resolved. The CDR3 consists of 14 residues. Germline V gene sequence: CDR1 LGHNA, CDR2 YSLEER. Between the trimmed V and J ends, which lost 0 bases and 7 bases, there was a span of 9 bases. The CDR3 DNA reads TGCGCCAGCAGCCAAGATAGGACGGACGGGGAGCTGTTTTTT. Amino acids: CASSQDRTDGELFF.

The genes are TRBV5-4 and TRBJ2-7; weak D call: TRBD2 (5 bases). CDR1 and CDR2 (germline): SGHNT, YYREEE (reference sequence). Between the trimmed V and J ends, which lost 0 bases and 0 bases, there was a span of 13 bases. CDR3 length: 16 amino acids. The CDR3: CASSLGGVRSSYEQYF. The CDR3 DNA sequence: TGTGCCAGCAGCTTGGGGGGAGTCAGGAGCTCCTACGAGCAGTACTTC. Full variable domain (outside the CDR3, taken from reference TRBV5-4 and TRBJ2-7): ETGVTQSPTHLIKTRGQQVTLRCSSQSGHNTVSWYQQALGQGPQFIFQYYREEENGRGNFPPRFSGLQFPNYSSELNVNALELDDSALYLCASSLGGVRSSYEQYFGPGTRLTVT.

The V call is TRBV6-2 or TRBV6-3, the J call TRBJ2-4; possible D gene TRBD1, 7 bases. V shed 6 bases and J shed 5 bases, with 14 bases lying between them. CDR3 size: 14 residues. Per the germline V gene, CDR1 is MNHEY and CDR2 is SVGEGT. For the CDR3, the DNA is TGTGCCAGCAGGGATACAGGGGAGGAAAACATTCAGTACTTC. It translates to CASRDTGEENIQYF.

The sample holds a few counts of this clonotype. The CDR3 region is CASSQEGASGRIGDTQYF. The CDR3 DNA is TGTGCCAGCAGCCAAGAGGGGGCTAGCGGGAGGATAGGGGATACGCAGTATTTT. This sequence joins TRBV4-2 and TRBJ2-3; 11 bases agree with TRBD2. V was clipped by 0 bases and J by 6 bases; unmatched bases: 11. The CDR3 sequence is 18 residues long. Germline CDR1 is LGHNA and CDR2 is YNFKEQ.

The J gene is TRBJ2-1, the V gene TRBV28; D gene uncertain. With 3 bases removed from V and 7 bases from J, the gap between germline ends came to 7 bases. The germline gives CDR1 MDHEN, CDR2 SYDVKM. The CDR3 is 12 residues long. As DNA, the CDR3 is TGTGCCAGCAGTTTCGAGGTTAATGAGCAGTTCTTC. This gives the protein CASSFEVNEQFF.

The V gene is TRBV4-1, the J gene TRBJ2-3; 12 bases match TRBD2. The ends lost 8 bases at V and 4 bases at J; junction bases unmatched: 7. In germline, CDR1 is MGHRA, CDR2 YSYEKL. This CDR3 contains 15 residues. The CDR3 nucleotides are TGCGCCAGCCGCCTAGCGGGAGGGTTGGCAGATACGCAGTATTTT. This gives the protein CASRLAGGLADTQYF.

There are many counts of this clonotype. CDR3 residues: CSASGEFSEQFF. CDR3 nucleotides: TGCAGTGCTAGCGGGGAGTTCAGTGAGCAGTTCTTC. This chain uses TRBV20-1 with TRBJ2-1, with D maybe TRBD2 (5 bases). Per germline, CDR1 DFQATT and CDR2 SNEGSKA (reference sequence). The CDR3 totals 12 residues. V lost 3 bases and J lost 9, with 12 bases in between.

To note about this clonotype: The junction departs from the called germline gene at one end, perhaps through a read error. The rearrangement uses TRBV27 and TRBJ2-7; tentative D call: TRBD1 (5 bases). Germline V gene sequence: CDR1 MNHEY, CDR2 SMNVEV (reference sequence). This CDR3 has 12 residues. The CDR3, as DNA: TGTGCCAGCAAGACCACAGGATCCGAGCAGTGCTTC. This sequence encodes CASKTTGSEQCF.

This clonotype was counted at least ten times. This chain connects TRBV7-6 to TRBJ2-7, with a tentative D call TRBD1 (6 bases). The CDR3 loop spans 14 amino acids. Germline V gives CDR1 SGHVS, CDR2 FNYEAQ. V lost 0 bases to trimming and J lost 5 bases, with 11 bases between them. CDR3 coding DNA: TGTGCCAGCAGCTTAGCGGAAACAGGGCACGAGCAGTACTTC. This translates into CASSLAETGHEQYF.